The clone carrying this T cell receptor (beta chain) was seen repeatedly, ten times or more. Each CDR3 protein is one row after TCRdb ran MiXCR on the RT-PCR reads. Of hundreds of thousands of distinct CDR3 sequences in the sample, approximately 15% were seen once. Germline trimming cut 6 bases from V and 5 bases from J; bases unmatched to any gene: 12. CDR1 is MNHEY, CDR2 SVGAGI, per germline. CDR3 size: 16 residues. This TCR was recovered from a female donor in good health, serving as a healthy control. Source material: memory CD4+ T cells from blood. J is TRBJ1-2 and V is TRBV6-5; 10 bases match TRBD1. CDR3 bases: TGTGCCAGCAGGACGTACGTGACAGGGGGCGTATATGGCTACACCTTC. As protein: CASRTYVTGGVYGYTF.